What follows is one T cell receptor (beta chain) and its context. No antigen is known for it. Second doses were pooled across both intervals (about 4 or about 12 weeks). The sample is drawn from a study of T cell responses to AZD1222 COVID-19 vaccine. Overall study findings and caveats: Repertoire collection took place solely once the T cell response had peaked. Clonal diversity may have been underestimated in mostly white British donors.

V lost 5 bases and J lost 1; bases outside the gene matches: 9. The CDR3 has 17 amino acids. Germline V gene sequence: CDR1 SGHNT, CDR2 YENEEA. Repertoires were generated with immunoSEQ multiplex PCR, while TCRdb's copy carries only in-frame clones and drops some. The sample yields some 67,000 clones, about four fifths seen once. The source was peripheral blood, collected 28 days after the second AZD1222 dose. The source is an adult who received the AZD1222 COVID-19 vaccine. This chain links TRBV11-3 with TRBJ2-1; TRBD1 agrees at 9 bases. CDR3 in amino acids: CASSLRTGAGSYNEQFF. The CDR3 coding sequence is TGTGCCAGCAGCCTACGGACAGGGGCCGGATCCTACAATGAGCAGTTCTTC.